This T cell receptor beta chain was captured in a study of cytomegalovirus exposure and HLA in healthy donors. This CDR3 contains 17 residues. Germline CDR1 reads MNHEY; CDR2 reads SMNVEV (reference sequence). J gave up 7 bases and V 5 bases, and 17 bases lay outside the gene matches. PCR amplification relied on 60 Vbeta primers (plus 13 Jbeta primers). The assay was immunoSEQ multiplex PCR, and TCRdb's table has in-frame clones only and misses some. The sample gives a few hundred thousand clones, about 80% of which show up once; about 0.3% is in the top ten. The V and J genes are TRBV27 and TRBJ2-1; 7 nucleotides align to TRBD2. This TCR derives from a girl aged 2 to 10 in good health and CMV-seronegative. The sample consisted of PBMCs. The CDR3 loop is CASSPTPPGGARNEQFF. In DNA form, the CDR3 reads TGTGCCAGCAGTCCAACCCCTCCGGGGGGAGCGCGGAATGAGCAGTTCTTC.